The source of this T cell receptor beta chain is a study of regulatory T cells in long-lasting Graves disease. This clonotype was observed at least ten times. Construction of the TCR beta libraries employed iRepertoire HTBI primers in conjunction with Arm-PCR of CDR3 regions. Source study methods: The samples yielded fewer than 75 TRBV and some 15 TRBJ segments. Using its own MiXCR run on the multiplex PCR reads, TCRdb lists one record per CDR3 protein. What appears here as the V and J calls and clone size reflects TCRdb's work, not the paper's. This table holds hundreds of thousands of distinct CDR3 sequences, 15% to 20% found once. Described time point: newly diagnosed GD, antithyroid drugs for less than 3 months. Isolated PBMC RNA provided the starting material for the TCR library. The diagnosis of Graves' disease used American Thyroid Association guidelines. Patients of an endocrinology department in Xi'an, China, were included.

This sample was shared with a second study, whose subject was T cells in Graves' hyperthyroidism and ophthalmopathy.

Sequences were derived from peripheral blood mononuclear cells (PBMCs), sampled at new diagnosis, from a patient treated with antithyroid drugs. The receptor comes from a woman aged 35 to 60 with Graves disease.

CDR3 nucleotides: TGTGCCAGCAGAGGGGGGGTCGGCAATCAGCCCCAGCATTTT. Translation gives CASRGGVGNQPQHF. The V call is TRBV12-3 or TRBV12-4, the J call TRBJ1-5, with D maybe TRBD1 (6 bases). The CDR3 loop spans 14 amino acids. V lost 6 bases to trimming and J lost 2 bases, with 11 bases between them.